This T cell receptor beta chain was sequenced in a study of T cells expressing NK-cell markers. Overall study context: Sorted CD3+CD56+NKG2C+, CD3+CD56+NKG2C- and CD3+CD56-NKG2C+ T cells provided the TCR beta repertoires.

TCR beta cDNA was generated via 5'RACE template switching incorporating UMIs. TCRdb re-called the 5' RACE reads, yielding one record per CDR3 amino acid sequence without DNA. This sample carries about 390,000 distinct CDR3 sequences, with about 10% going to the ten biggest clones. As concerns this clonotype: Its antigen is as yet unknown.

Study results and caveats: Expanded NKG2C+ T cell clones were not confirmed as HCMV-specific. Dominance of the CD3+CD56-NKG2C+ fraction by these clonotypes also held in a few donors.

The sample was blood T cells: a sorted CD56 or NKG2C T cell subset, CD4+ or CD8+ T cells, or bulk PBMC T cells (not recorded which). The clonotype was recovered from a woman in her 50s in good health.

This CDR3 is CASTDTGIEKLFF. The J gene is TRBJ1-4, the V gene TRBV19; TCRdb gives TRBD1 as the D gene, but with no DNA this cannot be confirmed. CDR1 and CDR2 from the germline V gene are LNHDA and SQIVND (reference sequence). This CDR3 has 13 amino acids. Full variable domain (remainder filled in from reference TRBV19 and TRBJ1-4): DGGITQSPKYLFRKEGQNVTLSCEQNLNHDAMYWYRQDPGQGLRLIYYSQIVNDFQKGDIAEGYSVSREKKESFPLTVTSAQKNPTAFYLCASTDTGIEKLFFGSGTQLSVL.